The rows below give T cell receptor beta chains drawn from one sample of a study of blood T cell repertoires in COVID-19. Measured with immunoSEQ multiplex PCR; TCRdb has only the in-frame clones, and not every one. The sample records fewer than 85,000 clones, 80% to 95% being singletons. The sequenced material came from peripheral blood. Receptors originate from a woman aged 45-59 years in a cohort sampled during active COVID-19. Each CDR3 is given with its conserved first and last residue. The order of the fields is D gene, clone size, J gene, V gene, CDR3 DNA, CDR3 protein. The D gene is left open where the match is weak. Clone size is shown for a subset of rows, as once, few, many or a class of expanded clone.

d_call: TRBD1
clone_size: -
j_call: TRBJ2-3
v_call: TRBV11-2
cdr3_nt: TGTGCCAGCAGCTTAGGGGGGACAGGGGGCAACACAGATACGCAGTATTTT
cdr3_aa: CASSLGGTGGNTDTQYF

d_call: TRBD2
clone_size: -
j_call: TRBJ2-2
v_call: TRBV24-1
cdr3_nt: TGTGCCACCAGTGAAGGTACTAGCGGGGGCACCGGGGAGCTGTTTTTT
cdr3_aa: CATSEGTSGGTGELFF

d_call: TRBD1
clone_size: -
j_call: TRBJ1-1
v_call: TRBV3-1/TRBV3-2
cdr3_nt: TGTGCCAGCAGCCCGACAGGGGAAAGCGCTTTCTTT
cdr3_aa: CASSPTGESAFF

d_call: -
clone_size: -
j_call: TRBJ1-1
v_call: TRBV29-1
cdr3_nt: TGCAGCGTAATCGGCGGAGGAGGGACTGAAGCTTTCTTT
cdr3_aa: CSVIGGGGTEAFF

d_call: TRBD1
clone_size: -
j_call: TRBJ2-7
v_call: TRBV6-2/TRBV6-3
cdr3_nt: TGTGCCAGCAGTTTGGACAGGGAAATGAACGAGCAGTACTTC
cdr3_aa: CASSLDREMNEQYF

d_call: TRBD1
clone_size: -
j_call: TRBJ1-1
v_call: TRBV7-2
cdr3_nt: TGTGCCAGCAGCCCCAGACAGGGGGAGGTGGGGAACACTGAAGCTTTCTTT
cdr3_aa: CASSPRQGEVGNTEAFF

d_call: -
clone_size: -
j_call: TRBJ1-3
v_call: TRBV10-2
cdr3_nt: TGCGCCACCGGCCCAGGTCCCTCTGGAAACACCATATATTTT
cdr3_aa: CATGPGPSGNTIYF

d_call: -
clone_size: -
j_call: TRBJ2-7
v_call: TRBV2
cdr3_nt: TGTGCCAGCAGGGTAGGGGCCTACGAGCAGTACTTC
cdr3_aa: CASRVGAYEQYF

d_call: TRBD2
clone_size: few
j_call: TRBJ2-1
v_call: TRBV7-3
cdr3_nt: TGTGCCAGCAGCACTGGACTAGCGAATGAGCAGTTCTTC
cdr3_aa: CASSTGLANEQFF

d_call: TRBD1
clone_size: -
j_call: TRBJ1-6
v_call: TRBV4-2
cdr3_nt: TGTGCCAGCAGCCGGCTGGTTGGGGGACAGTCGGATTGGGAAAGAAATTCACCCCTCCACTTT
cdr3_aa: CASSRLVGGQSDWERNSPLHF

d_call: -
clone_size: -
j_call: TRBJ1-1
v_call: TRBV3-1/TRBV3-2
cdr3_nt: TGTGCCAGCAGCCAAGTTGTCAGGGCCACTGAAGCTTTCTTT
cdr3_aa: CASSQVVRATEAFF

d_call: -
clone_size: -
j_call: TRBJ1-2
v_call: TRBV4-1
cdr3_nt: TGCGCCAGCAGTCCGACAGGAGGACGGAATGGCTACACCTTC
cdr3_aa: CASSPTGGRNGYTF

d_call: TRBD1
clone_size: -
j_call: TRBJ2-7
v_call: TRBV27
cdr3_nt: TGTGCCAGCAGCCATGCCGGGACAGTCCCCTACGAGCAGTACTTC
cdr3_aa: CASSHAGTVPYEQYF

d_call: TRBD1
clone_size: -
j_call: TRBJ1-2
v_call: TRBV6-6
cdr3_nt: TGTGCCAGCAGGTCGACAGGGGTCTCTAATCATGGCTACACCTTC
cdr3_aa: CASRSTGVSNHGYTF

d_call: -
clone_size: -
j_call: TRBJ1-2
v_call: TRBV28
cdr3_nt: TGTGCCAGCATATCATCAGGTTCCTTTTATACTAACTATGGCTACACCTTC
cdr3_aa: CASISSGSFYTNYGYTF

d_call: -
clone_size: -
j_call: TRBJ2-7
v_call: TRBV27
cdr3_nt: TGTGCCAGCAGTTTATCGTTCGGGGTACGCTCCTACGAGCAGTACTTC
cdr3_aa: CASSLSFGVRSYEQYF

d_call: -
clone_size: -
j_call: TRBJ1-1
v_call: TRBV5-6
cdr3_nt: TGTGCCAGCAGCCCGGGACTCCTAGGGACTGAAGCTTTCTTT
cdr3_aa: CASSPGLLGTEAFF

d_call: -
clone_size: -
j_call: TRBJ2-1
v_call: TRBV7-9
cdr3_nt: TGTGCCAGCAGCCTCCACCGTAGCGAACCCTACAATGAGCAGTTCTTC
cdr3_aa: CASSLHRSEPYNEQFF

d_call: -
clone_size: -
j_call: TRBJ1-6
v_call: TRBV28
cdr3_nt: TGTGCCAGCAGTTTAGGGGGCCTTTATAATTCACCCCTCCACTTT
cdr3_aa: CASSLGGLYNSPLHF

d_call: -
clone_size: -
j_call: TRBJ2-7
v_call: TRBV14
cdr3_nt: TGTGCCAGCAGCCAAGACGAGGCGCGGACAGTGGGAAAGCAGTACTTC
cdr3_aa: CASSQDEARTVGKQYF

d_call: -
clone_size: once
j_call: TRBJ1-1
v_call: TRBV10-2
cdr3_nt: TGCGCCAGCAGTGAGCCCGCAATACAGGGTTGGGCTTTCTTT
cdr3_aa: CASSEPAIQGWAFF

d_call: TRBD2
clone_size: -
j_call: TRBJ2-2
v_call: TRBV5-1
cdr3_nt: TGCGCCAGCAGCCCGCGACTAGCGGAAAACACCGGGGAGCTGTTTTTT
cdr3_aa: CASSPRLAENTGELFF

d_call: -
clone_size: once
j_call: TRBJ1-5
v_call: TRBV19
cdr3_nt: TGTGCCAGTAATTTGGAGGGACTCGAGGGAGGGCCCCAGCATTTT
cdr3_aa: CASNLEGLEGGPQHF

d_call: -
clone_size: -
j_call: TRBJ2-1
v_call: TRBV24-1
cdr3_nt: TGTGCCACCAGTGATGGACAGACCTACAATGAGCAGTTCTTC
cdr3_aa: CATSDGQTYNEQFF

d_call: TRBD2
clone_size: -
j_call: TRBJ2-7
v_call: TRBV6-1
cdr3_nt: TGTGCCAGCAGTGAAGCATTGACGGGAGGGGTTCCGTACGAGCAGTACTTC
cdr3_aa: CASSEALTGGVPYEQYF

d_call: -
clone_size: -
j_call: TRBJ2-7
v_call: TRBV23-1
cdr3_nt: TGCGCCAGCAGTCGGGCAGTAAGGGGGAGCTCCTACGAGCAGTACTTC
cdr3_aa: CASSRAVRGSSYEQYF

d_call: -
clone_size: -
j_call: TRBJ2-3
v_call: TRBV7-3
cdr3_nt: TGTGCCAGCAGCTTAGTTCGCTCCTCGGGTTCCACAGATACGCAGTATTTT
cdr3_aa: CASSLVRSSGSTDTQYF

d_call: TRBD2
clone_size: -
j_call: TRBJ2-5
v_call: TRBV7-2
cdr3_nt: TGTGCCAGCAGCTTAGCTGCTCCCGGGACTAGCAAAGAGACCCAGTACTTC
cdr3_aa: CASSLAAPGTSKETQYF

d_call: TRBD2
clone_size: -
j_call: TRBJ2-1
v_call: TRBV7-3
cdr3_nt: TGTGCCAGCAGCTTAACGGGACTAGCGGGATACAATGAGCAGTTCTTC
cdr3_aa: CASSLTGLAGYNEQFF

d_call: TRBD2
clone_size: -
j_call: TRBJ2-2
v_call: TRBV11-2
cdr3_nt: TGTGCCAGCCTGAAAAGCGGGAGGGCCGTCACCGGGGAGCTGTTTTTT
cdr3_aa: CASLKSGRAVTGELFF

d_call: TRBD2
clone_size: once
j_call: TRBJ2-5
v_call: TRBV15
cdr3_nt: TGTGCCACCAGCAGAGGGGAGGGTAGCGGGGGCCTCATGGAGACCCAGTACTTC
cdr3_aa: CATSRGEGSGGLMETQYF

d_call: -
clone_size: -
j_call: TRBJ2-7
v_call: TRBV5-1
cdr3_nt: TGCGCCAGCAGCTCCAAGGGGCCCCACACATACGAGCAGTACTTC
cdr3_aa: CASSSKGPHTYEQYF

d_call: TRBD1
clone_size: -
j_call: TRBJ2-5
v_call: TRBV3-1/TRBV3-2
cdr3_nt: TGTGCCAGCAGCCATTCGGGGACAGGGGCGGAGACCCAGTACTTC
cdr3_aa: CASSHSGTGAETQYF

d_call: -
clone_size: once
j_call: TRBJ2-3
v_call: TRBV10-3
cdr3_nt: TGTGCCATCTGGACACCTAGCACAGATACGCAGTATTTT
cdr3_aa: CAIWTPSTDTQYF

d_call: -
clone_size: -
j_call: TRBJ2-3
v_call: TRBV9
cdr3_nt: TGTGCCAGCAGCCCCCCTCGGAGGGCAGACACCACAGATACGCAGTATTTT
cdr3_aa: CASSPPRRADTTDTQYF

d_call: -
clone_size: once
j_call: TRBJ1-3
v_call: TRBV6-6
cdr3_nt: TGTGCCAGCAGTTACTCTACCGGGACAAGAGGAAACACCATATATTTT
cdr3_aa: CASSYSTGTRGNTIYF

d_call: TRBD1
clone_size: -
j_call: TRBJ2-7
v_call: TRBV30
cdr3_nt: TGTGCCTGGGCCATGACAGGGGACGAGCAGTACTTC
cdr3_aa: CAWAMTGDEQYF

d_call: -
clone_size: -
j_call: TRBJ2-7
v_call: TRBV7-6
cdr3_nt: TGTGCCAGCAGCTTAGCTTCGACAGCTTCTTTCTCCTACGAGCAGTACTTC
cdr3_aa: CASSLASTASFSYEQYF

d_call: -
clone_size: few
j_call: TRBJ1-1
v_call: TRBV11-2
cdr3_nt: TGTGCCAGCAGCTTAGGTGAGGACACTGAAGCTTTCTTT
cdr3_aa: CASSLGEDTEAFF

d_call: -
clone_size: -
j_call: TRBJ1-3
v_call: TRBV25-1
cdr3_nt: TGTGCCAGCAGTGCTCCCTCTGGAAACACCATATATTTT
cdr3_aa: CASSAPSGNTIYF

d_call: -
clone_size: once
j_call: TRBJ2-1
v_call: TRBV5-1
cdr3_nt: TGCGCCAGCAGCCCAGAGGGGGAACCCTACAATGAGCAGTTCTTC
cdr3_aa: CASSPEGEPYNEQFF

d_call: -
clone_size: once
j_call: TRBJ2-1
v_call: TRBV10-1
cdr3_nt: TGCGCCAGCAGCCCAAAACAGGGCGATGAGCAGTTCTTC
cdr3_aa: CASSPKQGDEQFF

d_call: -
clone_size: few
j_call: TRBJ2-7
v_call: TRBV19
cdr3_nt: TGTGCCAGTAGTATCGTGGGAGAGGGGGACGAGCAGTACTTC
cdr3_aa: CASSIVGEGDEQYF

d_call: -
clone_size: -
j_call: TRBJ2-4
v_call: TRBV6-5
cdr3_nt: TGTGCCAGCAGTTACTCGAGCCAGGGGAAAAACATTCAGTACTTC
cdr3_aa: CASSYSSQGKNIQYF

d_call: TRBD2
clone_size: -
j_call: TRBJ2-1
v_call: TRBV7-8
cdr3_nt: TGTGCCAGCAGCTCCCTAGCGGGAGGGAGGAATGAGCAGTTCTTC
cdr3_aa: CASSSLAGGRNEQFF

d_call: TRBD1
clone_size: -
j_call: TRBJ2-7
v_call: TRBV12-3/TRBV12-4
cdr3_nt: TGTGCCAGCAGTTTGGGACAGGGTGAAGAGCAGTACTTC
cdr3_aa: CASSLGQGEEQYF

d_call: TRBD1
clone_size: -
j_call: TRBJ2-7
v_call: TRBV18
cdr3_nt: TGTGCCAGCTCCCGAGGCTCTGGACAGGCCTCCTACGAGCAGTACTTC
cdr3_aa: CASSRGSGQASYEQYF

d_call: TRBD1
clone_size: -
j_call: TRBJ2-3
v_call: TRBV24-1
cdr3_nt: TGTGCCACCAGTGATTTCTCCGGGACAGGGATGCCAGATACGCAGTATTTT
cdr3_aa: CATSDFSGTGMPDTQYF

d_call: TRBD2
clone_size: -
j_call: TRBJ2-1
v_call: TRBV14
cdr3_nt: TGTGCCAGCAGCCCGCGACTAGCGGGAGGACCCTACAATGAGCAGTTCTTC
cdr3_aa: CASSPRLAGGPYNEQFF

d_call: TRBD1
clone_size: -
j_call: TRBJ1-2
v_call: TRBV28
cdr3_nt: TGTGCCAGCAGCCAGGGGGCGCGAGGCTACACCTTC
cdr3_aa: CASSQGARGYTF

d_call: -
clone_size: -
j_call: TRBJ2-1
v_call: TRBV18
cdr3_nt: TGTGCCAGCTCACCACGGGGGGACCTGTACAATGAGCAGTTCTTC
cdr3_aa: CASSPRGDLYNEQFF

d_call: -
clone_size: -
j_call: TRBJ1-6
v_call: TRBV2
cdr3_nt: TGTGCCAGCAGTGGATCGGGTTTAAATTCACCCCTCCACTTT
cdr3_aa: CASSGSGLNSPLHF

d_call: -
clone_size: -
j_call: TRBJ1-3
v_call: TRBV28
cdr3_nt: TGTGCCAGCAGCTACCCCGGGGGAAACACCATATATTTT
cdr3_aa: CASSYPGGNTIYF

d_call: TRBD1
clone_size: -
j_call: TRBJ1-2
v_call: TRBV4-1
cdr3_nt: TGCGCCAGCAGCCAAGAGGGACAGGGACGTGGCTACACCTTC
cdr3_aa: CASSQEGQGRGYTF